This T cell receptor (beta chain) came from a study of shared clonotypes between healthy human individuals. V lost 5 bases and J lost 0; bases outside the gene matches: 10. Germline V gene data show CDR1 as MNHEY and CDR2 as SMNVEV (reference sequence). The CDR3 consists of 16 residues. Investigators divided CD4+ cells into CD45RA+ naive and CD45RA-negative memory subsets. In the study's own analysis: Because ImmunoSEQ provided only junction sequences with no quality scores, the filtering differed. Data came from immunoSEQ multiplex PCR; TCRdb stores just in-frame clones and leaves some out. V and J calls plus clone size are reproduced from that table; the DNA served to infer D and trimming. Of approximately 2.1 million clones detected, approximately 95% appear once; the ten largest clones hold 0.35% to 0.45%.

J is TRBJ2-7 and V is TRBV27, with 7 bases lining up with TRBD1. Source material: naive CD4+ T cells from PBMCs. Subset described: CD45RA+ positively selected. This sequence was found in a man between 18 and 35 years old in good health. Some clones in this sample may be carry-over from other donors' samples. DNA for the CDR3: TGTGCCAGCAGTCGGCGACAGGGTCCGAGCTCCTACGAGCAGTACTTC. Protein sequence: CASSRRQGPSSYEQYF.